Reported below is one T cell receptor beta chain. Its antigen is still unknown. This sample is drawn from a study of graft-versus-host responses after intestinal transplantation. Regarding the study as a whole: Researchers found GvH clones in recipient marrow, and some showed up first in ileum or blood.

Using immunoSEQ multiplex PCR, the repertoire was profiled, and TCRdb retains in-frame clones only, with some absent. The sample contains around 100,000 clones, roughly 92% of which appear only once. The V end lost 5 bases, the J end lost 0 bases, and 6 bases lay between the germline ends. The CDR3 runs 13 residues. Germline V gives CDR1 MDHEN, CDR2 SYDVKM. The starting material was unstimulated CD4+ T cells sorted from spleen or lymph node cells, obtained before transplant. The rearrangement uses TRBV28 and TRBJ2-3, with D uncertain. The sequence derives from a human donor who was the organ donor for an intestinal transplant. CDR3 in DNA: TGTGCCAGCAGTAGTCACAGCACAGATACGCAGTATTTT. Translating gives CASSSHSTDTQYF.